The entry below describes one T cell receptor (beta chain). The sample originates from a study of blood T cell repertoires in COVID-19. About the study: Nucleic acid was either cDNA or gDNA, and it came from T cells, B-cell-depleted T cells, or PBMCs.

The table came from immunoSEQ multiplex PCR; TCRdb's copy has only in-frame clones and leaves some out. The table shows 100,000 to 150,000 clones, with almost 85% occurring only once. This receptor was identified in a woman aged 25-40 years who had recovered from COVID-19. The specimen was peripheral blood.

The CDR3 spells CATSDLRTGYGYTF. The CDR3 DNA reads as TGTGCCACCAGTGATTTGCGGACAGGGTATGGCTACACCTTC. The chain couples TRBV24-1 to TRBJ1-2; TRBD1 matches at 8 bases. CDR3 length: 14 amino acids. V lost 0 bases to trimming and J lost 5 bases; unmatched junction nucleotides: 1. Per germline, CDR1 KGHDR and CDR2 SFDVKD.